The 20 T cell receptor beta chains below were found in one sample sequenced in a study of human T cells and chemical hapten exposure. TCRdb recomputed calls from the RACE reads with MiXCR, one row per CDR3 protein. The sample lists 80,000 or so distinct CDR3 sequences, about 11% occurring once. Time point specified: patch test 1, 2 weeks after DPC sensitization. Treatment described: therapeutic diphenylcyclopropenone sensitization with weekly scalp DPC. This specimen consisted of whole blood, obtained in connection with sensitization to the hapten diphenylcyclopropenone (DPC). The receptors originated from a woman between 45 and 60 years old with alopecia areata. Some clones in this sample may be carry-over from other donors' samples.

This clonotype was observed a few times. The V gene is TRBV19, the J gene TRBJ2-2; possible D gene TRBD1, 5 bases. CDR3 length equals 15 residues. V lost 3 bases and J lost 5, with 13 bases in between. Germline CDR1 and CDR2: LNHDA and SQIVND (reference sequence). The chain's CDR3 is CASSMGQILTGELFF. The CDR3 DNA sequence: TGTGCCAGTAGTATGGGGCAGATACTGACCGGGGAGCTGTTTTTT.

This clonotype occurred a few times. The V call is TRBV9, the J call TRBJ2-2; no clear D gene. V gave up 5 bases and J gave up 6 bases, with 8 bases separating them. There are 12 residues in the CDR3. Germline lookup yields CDR1 SGDLS and CDR2 YYNGEE. This chain's CDR3 is CASRGYSGELFF. The CDR3 DNA reads as TGTGCCAGCAGGGGATATTCCGGGGAGCTGTTTTTT.

The chain employs TRBV5-5 and TRBJ1-5; weak D call: TRBD1 (6 bases). The V and J ends lost 1 base and 11 bases respectively, with 22 bases between them. The germline gives CDR1 SGHKS, CDR2 YYEKEE (reference sequence). CDR3 length: 16 amino acids. The CDR3 nucleotides are TGTGCCAGCAGCTTGCTTATGACAGGCGGACCAAGGACCCAGCATTTT. The encoded protein is CASSLLMTGGPRTQHF.

Comments on this clonotype: A much larger clone sits a single nucleotide away, making a read error possible. This chain links TRBV27 with TRBJ2-7, with 7 nucleotides matching TRBD1. Germline lookup yields CDR1 MNHEY and CDR2 SMNVEV (reference sequence). V lost 5 bases and J lost 3; bases outside the gene matches: 13. This CDR3 contains 16 residues. The chain's CDR3 is CASSPETGSCLYEQYF. The CDR3 coding sequence is TGTGCCAGCAGTCCCGAGACAGGGTCCTGCCTCTACGAGCAGTACTTC.

The CDR3: CAISESLTGGREQYF. Here the CDR3 DNA reads TGTGCCATCAGTGAGTCTCTGACAGGGGGCAGGGAGCAGTACTTC. This chain connects TRBV10-3 to TRBJ2-7, with 10 positions matching TRBD1. The CDR3 runs to 15 residues. V dropped 0 bases and J dropped 7; count of bases not matched to a gene: 6. Germline-derived CDR1 and CDR2 are ENHRY and SYGVKD.

This chain uses TRBV6-6 with TRBJ1-1; D may be TRBD1 (6 bases). V lost 2 bases, J lost 4 bases, and 11 bases lay in between. Germline V CDR1 and CDR2: MNHNY, SVGAGI (reference sequence). The CDR3 spans 14 residues. CDR3 sequence (DNA): TGTGCCAGCAGTTACCTACAGGGCAGCACTGAAGCTTTCTTT. This translates into CASSYLQGSTEAFF.

The table lists this clonotype with a few counts. V and J are TRBV2 and TRBJ1-2; 8 nucleotides match TRBD1. From germline, CDR1 is SNHLY and CDR2 FYNNEI. The CDR3 totals 13 residues. Trimming removed 8 bases from V and 4 bases from J; junction bases left unmatched: 6. The CDR3 loop is CASRGQAIYGYTF. The CDR3 DNA follows: TGTGCCAGCCGGGGACAGGCGATCTATGGCTACACCTTC. The full variable domain, completed using reference TRBV2 and TRBJ1-2, is EPEVTQTPSHQVTQMGQEVILRCVPISNHLYFYWYRQILGQKVEFLVSFYNNEISEKSEIFDDQFSVERPDGSNFTLKIRSTKLEDSAMYFCASRGQAIYGYTFGSGTRLTVV.

At least ten counts were recorded for this clonotype. The chain uses TRBV5-4 and TRBJ1-6; TRBD1 might be the D (5 bases). V shed 0 bases and J shed 7 bases, with 11 bases lying between them. This CDR3 region has 15 residues. CDR1 and CDR2 from the germline V gene are SGHNT and YYREEE (reference sequence). This CDR3 is CASSLDRTKNSPLHF. DNA for the CDR3: TGTGCCAGCAGCTTGGATCGGACAAAGAATTCACCCCTCCACTTT.

This clonotype has at least ten counts. The chain is built from TRBV3-1 and TRBJ2-7; 8 bases agree with TRBD2. There are 15 residues in the CDR3. The ends lost 3 bases at V and 3 bases at J; junction bases unmatched: 7. Germline V gene data show CDR1 as LGHDT and CDR2 as YNNKEL (reference sequence). In DNA, the CDR3 is TGTGCCAGCAGCCACATAGCGGGGCTGGGCTACGAGCAGTACTTC. Protein product: CASSHIAGLGYEQYF.

This clonotype turned up a few times. The chain employs TRBV29-1 and TRBJ2-3; D is perhaps TRBD2 (6 bases). V lost 6 bases, J lost 2 bases, and 18 bases lay in between. From germline, CDR1 is SQVTM and CDR2 ANQGSEA. The CDR3 runs to 15 residues. CDR3 bases: TGCAGCGTCGTCCCGGGACTCCAAAACACAGATACGCAGTATTTT. This gives the protein CSVVPGLQNTDTQYF.

In this sample, this clonotype turned up many times. The V call is TRBV4-3, the J call TRBJ1-1; 7 bases align to TRBD1. Trimming at V came to 4 bases and at J to 1 base, leaving 9 bases not matched to a gene. CDR3 length: 16 residues. The germline CDR1 and CDR2 sequences are LGHNA and YSLEER. The CDR3 spells CASSPAPGQQNTEAFF. The CDR3 bases are TGCGCCAGCAGCCCAGCGCCGGGACAGCAGAACACTGAAGCTTTCTTT.

The rearrangement joins TRBV27 to TRBJ1-2; a weak D match, TRBD1 (5 bases). Germline V gene sequence: CDR1 MNHEY, CDR2 SMNVEV (reference sequence). Between the trimmed V and J ends, which lost 7 bases and 4 bases, there was a span of 19 bases. This CDR3 has 15 amino acids. The CDR3 DNA reads TGTGCCAGCACCCCCCAGGTAGGGGAGGTCTATGGCTACACCTTC. Protein: CASTPQVGEVYGYTF.

In DNA, the CDR3 is TGTGCCAGCAGCCTTAGGACAGGGGGCATAACTAATGAAAAACTGTTTTTT. It specifies CASSLRTGGITNEKLFF. This rearrangement joins TRBV7-2 to TRBJ1-4, with TRBD1 matching 11 bases. J lost 1 base, V lost 5 bases, and 6 bases had no gene match. Germline V gene data show CDR1 as SGHTA and CDR2 as FQGNSA. The CDR3 has 17 amino acids. Supplemented by reference TRBV7-2 and TRBJ1-4, the full variable domain reads GAGVSQSPSNKVTEKGKDVELRCDPISGHTALYWYRQSLGQGLEFLIYFQGNSAPDKSGLPSDRFSAERTGGSVSTLTIQRTQQEDSAVYLCASSLRTGGITNEKLFFGSGTQLSVL.

This clonotype was seen at least ten times. This chain joins TRBV5-1 and TRBJ2-1, with 7 nucleotides matching TRBD1. CDR1 is SGHRS and CDR2 is YFSETQ in the germline V gene. The V segment lost 2 bases and the J segment 6 bases; nucleotides outside the gene matches: 8. The CDR3 is 15 residues long. This chain's CDR3 is CASSLQGSFGNEQFF. For the CDR3, the DNA is TGCGCCAGCAGCTTACAGGGGTCCTTTGGCAATGAGCAGTTCTTC. Variable domain in full (rest from reference TRBV5-1 and TRBJ2-1): KAGVTQTPRYLIKTRGQQVTLSCSPISGHRSVSWYQQTPGQGLQFLFEYFSETQRNKGNFPGRFSGRQFSNSRSEMNVSTLELGDSALYLCASSLQGSFGNEQFFGPGTRLTVL.

This clonotype was counted at least ten times. V and J are TRBV4-1 and TRBJ2-1; TRBD2 agrees at 12 bases. V lost 1 base, J lost 15 bases, and 7 bases stayed unmatched. Germline V lookup: CDR1 MGHRA, CDR2 YSYEKL. The CDR3 totals 14 residues. The CDR3 region has the DNA TGCGCCAGCAGCCAAGTTCTAGCGGGAGGGTCCCGGTTCTTC. Its protein product is CASSQVLAGGSRFF.

The rearrangement uses TRBV7-2 and TRBJ2-7, with D perhaps matching TRBD1 or TRBD2 (5 bases each). The CDR3 spans 14 residues. V lost 3 bases and J 0 bases, leaving 9 bases between the germline ends. Germline lookup yields CDR1 SGHTA and CDR2 FQGNSA. The CDR3 sequence is CASSFAGSSYEQYF. The CDR3 DNA sequence: TGTGCCAGCAGCTTCGCAGGGAGCTCCTACGAGCAGTACTTC. Full variable domain (missing parts from reference TRBV7-2 and TRBJ2-7): GAGVSQSPSNKVTEKGKDVELRCDPISGHTALYWYRQSLGQGLEFLIYFQGNSAPDKSGLPSDRFSAERTGGSVSTLTIQRTQQEDSAVYLCASSFAGSSYEQYFGPGTRLTVT.

The chain has TRBV29-1 and TRBJ2-5; no clear D. This CDR3 comprises 14 residues. CDR1 and CDR2 from the germline V gene are SQVTM and ANQGSEA. V lost 0 bases to trimming and J lost 6 bases, with 14 bases between them. The CDR3 region has the DNA TGCAGCGTTGAAGAAAGGCAGATAGGAAAGACCCAGTACTTC. Protein sequence: CSVEERQIGKTQYF.

This clonotype was seen a handful of times. V is TRBV20-1 and J is TRBJ2-7; D may match TRBD1 or TRBD2 (5 bases each). The CDR3 sequence is 14 residues long. Germline lookup yields CDR1 DFQATT and CDR2 SNEGSKA (reference sequence). Trimming took off 6 bases at V and 2 bases at J, with 17 bases between the two ends. CDR3 nucleotide sequence: TGCAGTGCCCGCTTGGGACCCGCGACCTACGAGCAGTACTTC. Amino acids: CSARLGPATYEQYF.

This clonotype was seen just once. The chain combines TRBV11-2 with TRBJ2-3; tentative D call: TRBD2 (5 bases). Trimming pared 5 bases from V and 2 bases from J, leaving 17 bases between. Germline lookup yields CDR1 SGHAT and CDR2 FQNNGV. The CDR3 consists of 16 residues. The CDR3 loop is CASSPRRATITDTQYF. The CDR3 DNA is TGTGCCAGCAGCCCGCGACGGGCGACTATCACAGATACGCAGTATTTT.

This clonotype appeared a few times. The V gene is TRBV18, the J gene TRBJ2-1; 8 bases are shared with TRBD1. The V and J ends lost 3 bases and 8 bases, in that order; junction bases with no gene match: 6. From germline, CDR1 is KGHSH and CDR2 LQKENI. The CDR3 covers 14 residues. CDR3 amino acids: CASSPPRGRDEQFF. In nucleotides, the CDR3 is TGTGCCAGCTCACCCCCCAGGGGGCGGGATGAGCAGTTCTTC.